This passage covers 27 T cell receptor beta chains from one sample sequenced in a study of blood T cell repertoires in COVID-19 (dated by TCRdb to the early 2020s). Libraries were made using the immunoSEQ multiplex PCR assay. Entries here come from immuneACCESS through TCRdb and include only in-frame sequences with V and J called. Some clones fail to appear in such tables; in the studies checked, an unresolved V gene covers under half of the shortfall, and the cause of the remainder is unknown. The sample has about 270,000 clones on record, about 89% of them singletons. Together, the top ten hold roughly 9.8% of the sample. The sample taken for sequencing was peripheral blood. These receptors originate from a middle-aged man who had recovered from COVID-19.

The CDR3 spells CASSPPQGGGVILHTQYF. The DNA for the CDR3 is TGTGCCAGCAGCCCTCCTCAAGGGGGCGGCGTTATTTTACATACGCAGTATTTT. V gene TRBV7-9 combines with J gene TRBJ2-3; 7 bases are shared with TRBD1. Germline V gives CDR1 SEHNR, CDR2 FQNEAQ (reference sequence). Unmatched junction bases numbered 21, after V lost 5 bases and J lost 7 bases. The CDR3 contains 18 residues.

The sample holds one count of this clone. CDR3 in DNA: TGTGCCAGCACCCTACACCGGGGGGGGCTAAACTATGGCTACACCTTC. Residues: CASTLHRGGLNYGYTF. V is TRBV6-6 and J is TRBJ1-2, with D perhaps TRBD1 (6 bases). CDR3 length equals 16 residues. V was cut by 7 bases and J by 2 bases, with 20 bases left in between. Germline CDR1 reads MNHNY; CDR2 reads SVGAGI (reference sequence).

The V gene is TRBV19, the J gene TRBJ1-2, with D uncertain. The V gene lost 8 bases and the J gene lost 3 bases, with 10 bases spanning the gap. Germline CDR1 reads LNHDA; CDR2 reads SQIVND (reference sequence). There are 12 residues in the CDR3. The CDR3 DNA reads TGTGCCAGTCTCCCAGTGGACTATGGCTACACCTTC. The encoded protein is CASLPVDYGYTF.

For the CDR3, the DNA is TGTGCCAGCACCAGAGACAGATCCTATGGCTACACCTTC. It codes for CASTRDRSYGYTF. V gene TRBV12-3 or TRBV12-4 combines with J gene TRBJ1-2; perhaps TRBD1 as D (5 bases). Between the trimmed V and J ends, which lost 7 bases and 4 bases, there was a span of 13 bases. This CDR3 spans 13 amino acids.

Only one count was recorded for this clone. The chain uses TRBV14 and TRBJ2-5, with D unclear. Trimming cost V 0 bases and J 1 base, with 3 bases left between them. Looked up from germline, CDR1 is SGHDN and CDR2 is FVKESK. The CDR3 contains 13 residues. This CDR3 reads CASSQDIQETQYF. In nucleotides, the CDR3 is TGTGCCAGCAGCCAAGATATCCAAGAGACCCAGTACTTC.

A note on this clone: The same CDR3 arises from other DNA sequences in this sample as well. The chain couples TRBV7-2 to TRBJ2-2; D may be TRBD1 (6 bases). The CDR3 is 14 amino acids. The germline V gene has CDR1 SGHTA and CDR2 FQGNSA. Between the trimmed V and J ends, which lost 3 bases and 2 bases, there was a span of 7 bases. Written as DNA, the CDR3 is TGTGCCAGCAGCTTGACAGGAAACACCGGGGAGCTGTTTTTT. The encoded protein is CASSLTGNTGELFF.

V is TRBV11-2 and J is TRBJ2-1, with 8 bases that match TRBD2. In germline, CDR1 is SGHAT, CDR2 FQNNGV. The CDR3 length is 16 residues. After removal of 5 bases from V and 4 bases from J, the junction contained 10 bases not matched to a gene. CDR3 bases: TGTGCCAGCAGCCCCCCAGGGCGGGGGGCTTACAATGAGCAGTTCTTC. Translation: CASSPPGRGAYNEQFF.

The chain is built from TRBV7-6 and TRBJ2-1, with 13 bases aligning to TRBD2. J lost 6 bases, V lost 4 bases, and 6 bases had no gene match. The CDR3 sequence is 16 residues long. Germline CDR1 SGHVS, CDR2 FNYEAQ. CDR3 region: CASSSRTSGRANEQFF. CDR3 DNA sequence: TGTGCCAGCAGCTCCAGGACTAGCGGGAGAGCCAATGAGCAGTTCTTC.

The chain has TRBV6-2 or TRBV6-3 and TRBJ2-1; 10 nucleotides agree with TRBD2. Germline trimming cut 0 bases from V and 6 bases from J; bases unmatched to any gene: 11. CDR1 MNHEY and CDR2 SVGEGT come from the germline V gene. CDR3 length: 18 amino acids. The CDR3 here is CASSYSRLAGTSSNEQFF. In DNA, the CDR3 is TGTGCCAGCAGTTACTCGAGACTAGCGGGTACCTCCAGCAATGAGCAGTTCTTC.

The chain has TRBV5-1 and TRBJ1-6; TRBD1 aligns across 10 bases. This CDR3 has 15 residues. With 4 bases clipped from V and 9 bases from J, the junction kept 7 bases outside the gene matches. Germline V gene lookup returns CDR1 SGHRS and CDR2 YFSETQ. The CDR3 is CASSLGTGDGSPLHF. In nucleotides, the CDR3 is TGCGCCAGCAGCCTCGGGACAGGGGATGGTTCACCCCTCCACTTT.

J is TRBJ2-7 and V is TRBV10-3; 10 bases line up with TRBD1. CDR3 length: 14 residues. J gave up 7 bases and V 6 bases, and 9 bases lay outside the gene matches. Germline-derived CDR1 and CDR2 are ENHRY and SYGVKD. For the CDR3, the DNA is TGTGCCATCAGATCGGACAGGGGGGCTCGGGAGCAGTACTTC. As protein: CAIRSDRGAREQYF.

This clone qualifies as medium-sized. The J gene is TRBJ2-1, the V gene TRBV19; 7 nucleotides align to TRBD2. CDR3 length equals 14 residues. Germline V gene sequence: CDR1 LNHDA, CDR2 SQIVND (reference sequence). The V gene end was trimmed by 1 base and the J gene end by 9 bases; junction bases not matched to a gene: 6. As DNA, the CDR3 is TGTGCCAGTAGTATAGGGCTAGCGGACGGTGAGCAGTTCTTC. Translation gives CASSIGLADGEQFF.

V and J are TRBV9 and TRBJ2-7; 12 nucleotides align to TRBD2. Germline V gene sequence: CDR1 SGDLS, CDR2 YYNGEE. The length of the CDR3 is 16 residues. Trimming cost V 0 bases and J 4 bases; bases outside gene matches: 5. The CDR3 spells CASSVEGTSGLYEQYF. CDR3 nucleotides: TGTGCCAGCAGCGTAGAAGGGACTAGCGGGTTGTACGAGCAGTACTTC.

The rearrangement uses TRBV11-2 and TRBJ1-4; 7 nucleotides line up with TRBD1. Trimming cost V 6 bases and J 4 bases; bases outside gene matches: 8. The germline V gene encodes CDR1 SGHAT and CDR2 FQNNGV. CDR3 length: 15 residues. The CDR3 reads CASRRPGQINEKLFF. The DNA of the CDR3 is TGTGCCAGCAGGCGGCCGGGACAGATTAATGAAAAACTGTTTTTT.

This clone was seen only once. The chain has TRBV6-2 or TRBV6-3 and TRBJ2-3; 7 bases agree with TRBD1. Germline V gene lookup returns CDR1 MNHEY and CDR2 SVGEGT. The CDR3 contains 18 residues. The trim removed 4 bases at V and 2 bases at J, leaving 15 bases unmatched. The CDR3 region is CASSSFSQGQTYTDTQYF. CDR3 bases: TGTGCCAGCAGTTCCTTCTCGCAGGGACAGACTTACACAGATACGCAGTATTTT.

The chain has TRBV15 and TRBJ2-7, with 7 bases lining up with TRBD2. This CDR3 contains 15 residues. V trimming: 3 bases; J trimming: 6 bases; junction bases outside the gene matches: 11. The germline V gene encodes CDR1 LNHNV and CDR2 YYDKDF (reference sequence). CDR3 in DNA: TGTGCCACCAGCAGTCAAAGGACTAGTCACGGCGAGCAGTACTTC. It translates to CATSSQRTSHGEQYF. Looking up the rest from reference TRBV15 and TRBJ2-7 gives the full variable domain: DAMVIQNPRYQVTQFGKPVTLSCSQTLNHNVMYWYQQKSSQAPKLLFHYYDKDFNNEADTPDNFQSRRPNTSFCFLDIRSPGLGDTAMYLCATSSQRTSHGEQYFGPGTRLTVT.

V is TRBV5-1 and J is TRBJ2-1; possible D gene TRBD2, 5 bases. CDR1 is SGHRS and CDR2 is YFSETQ in the germline V gene. The CDR3 has 15 residues. Trimming pared 0 bases from V and 0 bases from J, leaving 7 bases between. CDR3 amino acids: CASSLAGSSYNEQFF. The DNA of the CDR3 is TGCGCCAGCAGCTTGGCGGGGAGCTCCTACAATGAGCAGTTCTTC.

This chain's CDR3 is CASSENGGMNSPLHF. The CDR3 DNA follows: TGTGCCAGCAGTGAAAACGGGGGGATGAATTCACCCCTCCACTTT. The V gene is TRBV6-1, the J gene TRBJ1-6, with D possibly being TRBD1 (5 bases). Germline-derived CDR1 and CDR2 are MNHNS and SASEGT. V lost 2 bases and J lost 7, with 12 bases in between. The CDR3 is made up of 15 amino acids.

The chain joins TRBV5-6 to TRBJ1-6; no reliable D call. Germline assignment: CDR1 SGHDT and CDR2 YYEEEE. This CDR3 is 13 amino acids long. V lost 2 bases and J 10 bases, leaving 10 bases between the germline ends. CDR3 in DNA: TGTGCCAGCAGCTTCTGGAGGACGTCACCCCTCCACTTT. Protein product: CASSFWRTSPLHF.

This chain uses TRBV5-5 with TRBJ2-2, with 9 bases matching TRBD1. V trimming: 4 bases; J trimming: 6 bases; junction bases outside the gene matches: 10. This CDR3 comprises 16 residues. The germline CDR1 and CDR2 sequences are SGHKS and YYEKEE (reference sequence). CDR3 nucleotide sequence: TGTGCCAGCAGCATATCCGGGACAGGGTCGGCCGGGGAGCTGTTTTTT. It specifies CASSISGTGSAGELFF.

The CDR3 is CASSPGQGRSETEAFF. In DNA form, the CDR3 reads TGTGCCAGTAGTCCGGGACAGGGGAGGTCTGAGACTGAAGCTTTCTTT. This chain joins TRBV19 and TRBJ1-1; TRBD1 agrees at 10 bases. The CDR3 has 16 amino acids. V trimming: 5 bases; J trimming: 5 bases; junction bases outside the gene matches: 11. CDR1 is LNHDA and CDR2 is SQIVND in the germline V gene (reference sequence).

The chain is built from TRBV10-3 and TRBJ2-2, with 13 bases aligning to TRBD2. Germline trimming cut 10 bases from V and 2 bases from J; bases unmatched to any gene: 7. The germline gives CDR1 ENHRY, CDR2 SYGVKD. The CDR3 is made up of 16 amino acids. The CDR3 DNA sequence: TGTGCCACGAGGACTAGCGGGAGTGGAAACACCGGGGAGCTGTTTTTT. Amino acids: CATRTSGSGNTGELFF.

This chain links TRBV7-2 with TRBJ2-5; TRBD1 might be the D (5 bases). The CDR3 loop spans 15 amino acids. The V gene's germline CDR1 is SGHTA and CDR2 FQGNSA. V gave up 1 base and J gave up 4 bases, with 13 bases separating them. The CDR3, as DNA: TGTGCCAGCAGCTTAGAAGGGGTATCTCCAGAGACCCAGTACTTC. Amino acids: CASSLEGVSPETQYF.

DNA of the CDR3: TGTGCCAGCAGTTACGGCGGGGGGGCCCGGGAGCTGTTTTTT. It is translated as CASSYGGGARELFF. V is TRBV6-5 and J is TRBJ2-2; 9 bases are shared with TRBD2. This CDR3 spans 14 amino acids. The germline V gene encodes CDR1 MNHEY and CDR2 SVGAGI. The ends lost 2 bases at V and 9 bases at J; junction bases unmatched: 4.

The chain uses TRBV6-2 or TRBV6-3 and TRBJ2-7; 9 bases align to TRBD2. CDR3 length: 15 residues. V trimming: 0 bases; J trimming: 4 bases; junction bases outside the gene matches: 4. CDR1 and CDR2 (germline): MNHEY, SVGEGT. CDR3 loop: CASSYSRAGGYEQYF. The CDR3 region has the DNA TGTGCCAGCAGTTACTCGCGAGCGGGAGGTTACGAGCAGTACTTC.

In DNA, the CDR3 is TGTGCCAGCAGCTTAGGGGCTGGGTATGAAGAGACCCAGTACTTC. Protein: CASSLGAGYEETQYF. The chain joins TRBV7-2 to TRBJ2-5, with D hard to call. The germline V and J ends were trimmed by 1 base and 3 bases, with 12 bases remaining between them. Germline V CDR1 and CDR2: SGHTA, FQGNSA. CDR3 length equals 15 residues. The full variable domain, rest sourced from reference TRBV7-2 and TRBJ2-5, is GAGVSQSPSNKVTEKGKDVELRCDPISGHTALYWYRQSLGQGLEFLIYFQGNSAPDKSGLPSDRFSAERTGGSVSTLTIQRTQQEDSAVYLCASSLGAGYEETQYFGPGTRLLVL.

The chain joins TRBV10-3 to TRBJ2-7; TRBD2 aligns across 7 bases. Germline V CDR1 and CDR2: ENHRY, SYGVKD. The CDR3 loop spans 12 amino acids. The V and J ends lost 10 bases and 6 bases, in that order; junction bases with no gene match: 9. In DNA form, the CDR3 reads TGTGCCAACGGTAGGGGAGGGTCCGAGCAGTACTTC. Its protein is CANGRGGSEQYF.